This T cell receptor beta chain originates from a study of blood T cell repertoires in COVID-19. This clone was counted a single time. Assay: immunoSEQ multiplex PCR; the TCRdb copy retains only in-frame clones and omits some. The profile shows around 250,000 clones, roughly nine tenths of them singletons. The V gene's germline CDR1 is DFQATT and CDR2 SNEGSKA (reference sequence). The CDR3 has 11 residues. Deletions cut 5 bases from V and 10 bases from J, with 15 bases between. This chain uses TRBV20-1 with TRBJ2-7; no firm D call. The clonotype was recovered from a man in his 60s with acute or convalescent COVID-19. Sequencing was performed on peripheral blood. The CDR3 is CSAPQANLQYF. CDR3 in DNA: TGCAGTGCTCCTCAGGCGAACCTCCAGTACTTC.